The 10 T cell receptor beta chains listed next were all sequenced from one sample in a study of post-analysis software for immune sequencing data. General study points: About five TRBV segments were more frequent in patients than controls; TRBV5-6, TRBV5-1 and TRBV20-1 belonged to this group.

The antigens of these receptors remain unknown. Unique molecular identifiers were built into the TCR beta cDNA libraries. MiXCR, applied by TCRdb to the PCR reads, yields one record per CDR3 protein. The data contain about 400,000 distinct CDR3 sequences, roughly 36% of them singletons. Sequencing used blood. Source of these receptors: a girl between 5 and 17 years old with multiple sclerosis.

The chain carries TRBV5-5 and TRBJ1-1; tentatively, D is TRBD1 (6 bases). The CDR3 loop spans 14 amino acids. V lost 3 bases and J 1 base, leaving 10 bases between the germline ends. CDR1 is SGHKS, CDR2 YYEKEE, per germline (reference sequence). The CDR3 here is CASSSYRENTEAFF. CDR3 bases: TGTGCCAGCAGCTCTTACAGGGAGAACACTGAAGCTTTCTTT.

The chain recombines TRBV6-1 with TRBJ1-5, with D perhaps TRBD1 (5 bases). The V end lost 1 base, the J end lost 6 bases, and 13 bases lay between the germline ends. The CDR3 is 15 residues long. CDR1 is MNHNS and CDR2 is SASEGT in the germline V gene. CDR3 loop: CASSEGGLPTQPQHF. The CDR3 DNA sequence: TGTGCCAGCAGTGAAGGGGGCCTTCCTACTCAGCCCCAGCATTTT.

This clonotype was detected only a few times. The chain links TRBV7-8 to TRBJ2-5, with TRBD1 identical over 10 bases. The CDR3 extends over 16 amino acids. The junction had 2 bases not matched to a gene; V was cut back by 1 base and J by 0 bases. CDR1 and CDR2 from the germline V gene are SGHVS and FQNEAQ. CDR3 residues: CASSLVGTGDQETQYF. Written as DNA, the CDR3 is TGTGCCAGCAGCTTAGTGGGGACAGGGGACCAAGAGACCCAGTACTTC.

This clonotype is a singleton in its sample. The V gene is TRBV30, the J gene TRBJ1-2; TRBD1 is a possible D gene (6 bases). The CDR3 consists of 13 residues. Looked up from germline, CDR1 is GTSNPN and CDR2 is SVGIG (reference sequence). Trimming took off 0 bases at V and 5 bases at J, with 10 bases between the two ends. Written as DNA, the CDR3 is TGTGCCTGGAGTGTACGGCAGGGGTATGGCTACACCTTC. It specifies CAWSVRQGYGYTF.

The gene calls are TRBV20-1 and TRBJ2-3; D is perhaps TRBD1 or TRBD2 (5 bases each). The CDR3 loop spans 16 amino acids. Germline V gene sequence: CDR1 DFQATT, CDR2 SNEGSKA (reference sequence). V was clipped by 4 bases and J by 0 bases, with 17 bases between them. The CDR3 loop is CSATRDLTGSTDTQYF. DNA of the CDR3: TGCAGTGCTACACGGGACCTTACGGGAAGCACAGATACGCAGTATTTT.

Judged by abundance, this clonotype is medium-sized. The chain has TRBV7-2 and TRBJ2-5; D call uncertain. CDR1 and CDR2 (germline): SGHTA, FQGNSA. Trimming stripped 6 bases from V and 5 bases from J, with 7 bases between. The CDR3 covers 11 residues. The chain's CDR3 is CASSLTETQYF. The CDR3 DNA reads as TGTGCCAGCAGTTTAACCGAGACCCAGTACTTC.

The rearrangement uses TRBV29-1 and TRBJ1-1; TRBD1 aligns across 8 bases. Germline CDR1 SQVTM, CDR2 ANQGSEA. With 5 bases clipped from V and 5 bases from J, the junction kept 7 bases outside the gene matches. The CDR3 length is 13 residues. The CDR3 DNA follows: TGCAGCGTTCTCAGGGGGCGCGAAACTGAAGCTTTCTTT. It yields the protein CSVLRGRETEAFF.

CDR3 nucleotide sequence: TGTGCCAGCAGCCAAGGACAGGGGGTGGCCTACGAGCAGTACTTC. Residues: CASSQGQGVAYEQYF. This chain connects TRBV14 to TRBJ2-4, with 9 positions matching TRBD1. The J call is doubtful: the DNA matches TRBJ2-7 better. This CDR3 region has 15 residues. Germline V gene data show CDR1 as SGHDN and CDR2 as FVKESK.

There are a few counts of this clonotype. The chain combines TRBV10-3 with TRBJ2-5; 10 positions agree with TRBD2. CDR1 is ENHRY, CDR2 SYGVKD, per germline. V shed 0 bases and J 1 base; nucleotides not matched to a gene: 17. This CDR3 comprises 21 residues. The CDR3 coding sequence is TGTGCCATCAGTGAGTCTTGGCTCCCCCGACTAGCGGGCACTCCCCAAGAGACCCAGTACTTC. This codes for CAISESWLPRLAGTPQETQYF.

About this clonotype: The junction differs from germline at one of its ends, possibly a read error. V usage is TRBV12-3 or TRBV12-4 and J usage is TRBJ2-3; D possibly uses TRBD1 or TRBD2 (5 bases each). This CDR3 has 13 residues. DNA of the CDR3: TGTGCCAGCAGTTTAAATCAGGGAGATGCGCAGTATTTT. It encodes CASSLNQGDAQYF.